The 2 T cell receptor beta chains below all came from one sample that was sequenced in a study of T cell responses to AZD1222 COVID-19 vaccine. Profiled with immunoSEQ multiplex PCR; TCRdb holds only in-frame clones, not every one. The sample carries some 47,000 clones, about 91% recorded once. Sample: peripheral blood, taken 28 days after the second AZD1222 dose. The receptors originated from an adult who received the AZD1222 COVID-19 vaccine.

The rearrangement joins TRBV6-5 to TRBJ1-3; D perhaps matches TRBD1 (5 bases). This CDR3 spans 13 amino acids. Germline V CDR1 and CDR2: MNHEY, SVGAGI. Deletions cut 6 bases from V and 2 bases from J, with 8 bases between. CDR3 coding DNA: TGTGCCAGCAGGAAAGGGGCTGGAAACACCATATATTTT. This codes for CASRKGAGNTIYF.

The genes are TRBV7-9 and TRBJ2-1; no clear D gene. The CDR3 extends over 11 amino acids. The V end lost 1 base, the J end lost 12 bases, and 7 bases lay between the germline ends. Germline loops: CDR1 SEHNR, CDR2 FQNEAQ (reference sequence). The CDR3 DNA reads TGTGCCAGCAGCTTAGAACACCTGCAGTTCTTC. Protein: CASSLEHLQFF.